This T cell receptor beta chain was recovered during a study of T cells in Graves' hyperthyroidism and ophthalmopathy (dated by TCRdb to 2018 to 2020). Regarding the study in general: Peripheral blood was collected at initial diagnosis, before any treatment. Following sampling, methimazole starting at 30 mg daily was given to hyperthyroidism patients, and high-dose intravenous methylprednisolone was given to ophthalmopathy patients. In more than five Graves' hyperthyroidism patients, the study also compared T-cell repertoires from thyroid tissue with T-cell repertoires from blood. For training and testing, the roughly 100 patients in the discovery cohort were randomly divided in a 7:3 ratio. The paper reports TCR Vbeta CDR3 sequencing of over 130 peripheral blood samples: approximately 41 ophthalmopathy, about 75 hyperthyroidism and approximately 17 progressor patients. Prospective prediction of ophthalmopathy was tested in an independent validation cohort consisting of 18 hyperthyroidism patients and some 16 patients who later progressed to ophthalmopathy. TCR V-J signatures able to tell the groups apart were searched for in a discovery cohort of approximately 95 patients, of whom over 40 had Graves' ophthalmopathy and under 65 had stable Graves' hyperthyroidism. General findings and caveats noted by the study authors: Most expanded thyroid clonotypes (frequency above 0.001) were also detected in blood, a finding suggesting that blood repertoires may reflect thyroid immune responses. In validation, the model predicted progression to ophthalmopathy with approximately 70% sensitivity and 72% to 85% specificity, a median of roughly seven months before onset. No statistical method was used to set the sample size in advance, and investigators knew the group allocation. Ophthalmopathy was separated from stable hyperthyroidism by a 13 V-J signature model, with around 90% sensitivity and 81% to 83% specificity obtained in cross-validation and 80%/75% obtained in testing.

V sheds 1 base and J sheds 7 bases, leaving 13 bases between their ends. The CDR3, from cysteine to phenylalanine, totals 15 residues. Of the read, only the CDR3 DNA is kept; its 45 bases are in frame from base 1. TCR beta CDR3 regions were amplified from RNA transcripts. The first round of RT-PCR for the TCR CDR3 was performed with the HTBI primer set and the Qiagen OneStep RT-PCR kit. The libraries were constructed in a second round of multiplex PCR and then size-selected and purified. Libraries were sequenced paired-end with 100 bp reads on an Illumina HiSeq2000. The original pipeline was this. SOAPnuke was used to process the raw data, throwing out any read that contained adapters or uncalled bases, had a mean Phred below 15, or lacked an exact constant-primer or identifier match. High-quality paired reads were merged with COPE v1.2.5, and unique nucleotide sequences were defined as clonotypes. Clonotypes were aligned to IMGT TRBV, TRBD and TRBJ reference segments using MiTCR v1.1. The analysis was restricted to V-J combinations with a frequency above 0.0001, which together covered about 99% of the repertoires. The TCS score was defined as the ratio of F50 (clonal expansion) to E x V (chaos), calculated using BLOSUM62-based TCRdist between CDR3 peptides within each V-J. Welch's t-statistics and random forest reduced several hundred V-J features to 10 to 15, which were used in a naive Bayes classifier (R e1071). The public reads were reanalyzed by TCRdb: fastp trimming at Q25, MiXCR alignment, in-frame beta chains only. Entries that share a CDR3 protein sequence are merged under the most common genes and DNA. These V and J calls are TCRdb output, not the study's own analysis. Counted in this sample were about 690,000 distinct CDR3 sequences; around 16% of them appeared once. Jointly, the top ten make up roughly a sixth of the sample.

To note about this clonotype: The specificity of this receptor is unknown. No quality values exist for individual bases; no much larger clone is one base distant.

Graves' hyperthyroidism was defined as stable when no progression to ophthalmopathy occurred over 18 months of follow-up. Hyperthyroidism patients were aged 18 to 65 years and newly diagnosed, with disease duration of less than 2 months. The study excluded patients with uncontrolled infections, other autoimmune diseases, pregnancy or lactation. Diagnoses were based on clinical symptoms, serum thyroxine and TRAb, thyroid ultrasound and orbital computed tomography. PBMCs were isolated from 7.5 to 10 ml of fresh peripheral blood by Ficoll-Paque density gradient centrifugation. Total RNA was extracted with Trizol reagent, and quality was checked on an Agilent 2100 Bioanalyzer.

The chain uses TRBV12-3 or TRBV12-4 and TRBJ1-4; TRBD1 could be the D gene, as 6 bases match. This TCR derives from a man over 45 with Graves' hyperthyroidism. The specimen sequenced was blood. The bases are TGTGCCAGCAGTTTAGGAGGGGGGAGGGTTGAAAAACTGTTTTTT. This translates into CASSLGGGRVEKLFF.